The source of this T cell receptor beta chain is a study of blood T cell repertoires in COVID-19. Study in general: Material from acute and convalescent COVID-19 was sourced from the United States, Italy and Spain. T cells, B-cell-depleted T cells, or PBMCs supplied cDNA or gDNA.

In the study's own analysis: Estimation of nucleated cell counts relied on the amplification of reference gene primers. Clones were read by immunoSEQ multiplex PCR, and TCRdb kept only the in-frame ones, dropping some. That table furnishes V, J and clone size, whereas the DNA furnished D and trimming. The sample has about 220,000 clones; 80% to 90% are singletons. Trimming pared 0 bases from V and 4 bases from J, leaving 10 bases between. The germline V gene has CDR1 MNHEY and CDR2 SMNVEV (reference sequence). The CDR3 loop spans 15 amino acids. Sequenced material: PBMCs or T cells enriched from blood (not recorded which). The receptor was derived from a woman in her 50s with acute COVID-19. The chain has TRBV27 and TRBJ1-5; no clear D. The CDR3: CASSLSWRGNQPQHF. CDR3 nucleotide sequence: TGTGCCAGCAGTTTATCTTGGCGGGGAAATCAGCCCCAGCATTTT.